This T cell receptor beta chain was observed in a study of identifying expanded T cells in peripheral blood (dated by TCRdb to between 2017 and 2020). Context from the whole study: Technical replicates were generated by sequencing separate aliquots of the same genomic DNA pool, with four replicates compared pairwise. Study-level results and caveats: It was expected by the authors that biological variance in healthy repertoires might increase further over much longer intervals, such as months to years. For all healthy donors, the variance in clone template counts between two-week samples rose significantly as total template count increased. About 1.1 differentially abundant clones were flagged by the binomial model between technical replicates, whereas about 16.4 and 19 were flagged over approximately two weeks and four weeks, respectively. Both the number of clones called differentially abundant and the false-positive rate were significantly reduced by the beta-binomial model across all healthy-donor time intervals.

The immunoSEQ Assay, which uses bias-controlled multiplex PCR amplification of genomic DNA, was used to profile TCRbeta CDR3 regions. The authors' analysis ran thus. The absolute abundance of each unique TCRbeta CDR3 region was quantified after sequences were collapsed and filtered. Differential abundance was tested with a binomial (Fisher-equivalent) model and with a beta-binomial model adding time-dependent variance fitted from healthy donors. Clones with fewer than 5 combined templates were excluded, and clones with Benjamini-Hochberg FDR below 0.01 were called differentially abundant. The form v = (b*log(k)+a)^2 was used to model beta-binomial variance as a function of total template count across the two samples. TCRdb re-hosts the immuneACCESS table, in-frame sequences only. Its copies lack some clones; in the studies checked, an unresolved V gene accounts for under half of them, and the cause for the rest is not known. V, J and clone size derive from that table, while D and trimming were established from the DNA sequence. The sample table shows about 100,000 clones, and over 75% are seen once. Around 5% of the sample is taken by the ten largest.

During the collection period, no infections or other immune events were recorded for the healthy donors. Healthy-donor blood repertoires served as a training cohort to calibrate time-dependent variance in a beta-binomial model of T-cell clone differential abundance. There were roughly 10 healthy donors in the training cohort, of whom 3 were female and 7 were male. On average the donors were about 40 years old, and their ages spanned roughly 29 to 70 years. Whole blood, obtained from a commercial supplier, was collected from each healthy donor at three time points spaced about 2 weeks apart. For immunosequencing, genomic DNA was extracted from whole blood that had not been sorted. This clone showed up just once. Its antigen remains undetermined. It has no much larger one-base neighbor in the sample; base qualities were not kept. V is shortened by 7 bases, J by 1 base, and the region joining them spans 14 bases. Reading the germline V gene (reference sequence) gives CDR1 LNHDA and CDR2 SQIVND. The CDR3 has 16 amino acids, counting the end cysteine and phenylalanine. Of all the DNA, just the CDR3 is kept, 48 bases in frame from base 1.

Sample: blood. This clonotype originated in a person aged 18 to 70 in good health. The chain is assembled from TRBV19 and TRBJ2-6, and TRBD1 may be the D gene, going by 5 matching bases. For the CDR3, the sequence is CASTPLGASGANVLTF. The DNA sequence is TGTGCCAGTACCCCCCTAGGGGCGTCTGGGGCCAACGTCCTGACTTTC.